Many counts were recorded for the clone carrying this T cell receptor (beta chain). Its antigen is not identified. This sample stems from a study of post-analysis software for immune sequencing data. Study-level findings and limits: TRBV5-6, TRBV5-1 and TRBV20-1 belonged to a set of roughly 5 TRBV segments that were more frequent in patients than controls. Significantly decreased normalized Chao1 diversity was recorded for multiple sclerosis patients relative to controls.

Unique molecular identifiers were built into the TCR beta cDNA libraries. Each sample of 1 to 10 million input T cells yielded roughly 0.5 million cDNA molecules, so each molecule approximated one T cell. From the PCR reads, TCRdb called clonotypes with MiXCR, one entry per CDR3 protein. The repertoire holds about 260,000 distinct CDR3 sequences, with 36% as singletons. The V and J ends lost 3 bases and 7 bases, in that order; junction bases with no gene match: 18. The CDR3 covers 19 residues. Germline V gene sequence: CDR1 SGHTA, CDR2 FQGNSA. The genes are TRBV7-2 and TRBJ2-1; 10 bases are a match to TRBD1. The specimen was blood. This clonotype originated in a girl aged 10 to 17 with multiple sclerosis. The CDR3, as DNA: TGTGCCAGCAGCTTCGCGGGCCCGGGACAGGGGCGAGAAAGGAATGAGCAGTTCTTC. Encoded protein: CASSFAGPGQGRERNEQFF.